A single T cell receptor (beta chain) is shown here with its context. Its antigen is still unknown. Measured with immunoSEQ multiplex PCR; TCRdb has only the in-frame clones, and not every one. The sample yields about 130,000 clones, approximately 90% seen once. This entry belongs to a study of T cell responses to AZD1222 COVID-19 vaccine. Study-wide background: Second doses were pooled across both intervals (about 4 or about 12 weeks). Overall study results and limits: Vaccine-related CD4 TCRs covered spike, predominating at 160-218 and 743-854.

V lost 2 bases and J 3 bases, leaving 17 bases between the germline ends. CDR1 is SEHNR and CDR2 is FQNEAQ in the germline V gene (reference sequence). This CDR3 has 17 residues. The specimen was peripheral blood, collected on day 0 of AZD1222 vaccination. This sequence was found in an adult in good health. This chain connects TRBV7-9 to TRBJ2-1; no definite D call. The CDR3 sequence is CASSLKARERYYNEQFF. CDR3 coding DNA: TGTGCCAGCAGCTTAAAGGCGAGAGAACGCTACTACAATGAGCAGTTCTTC.